This T cell receptor beta chain was profiled in a study of blood T cell repertoires in COVID-19. Study as a whole: Material from acute and convalescent COVID-19 was sourced from the United States, Italy and Spain. Sources were T cells, B-cell-depleted T cells, or PBMCs; the material itself was cDNA or gDNA.

In the authors' workflow: Estimates of nucleated cell counts were drawn from the amplification of reference gene primers. The repertoire was sequenced with immunoSEQ multiplex PCR; TCRdb's copy has only in-frame clones and lacks some. That table is the source of V, J and clone size, and D and trimming were worked out from the DNA. This sample yields about 120,000 clones, of which about nine tenths are seen a single time; 25% to 35% belongs to the top ten. Sequencing was performed on peripheral blood. The receptor's source is a woman between 65 and 79 years old with acute or convalescent COVID-19.

The CDR3 DNA reads TGCAGCGTTGGAACGGGGTTCAATCAGCCCCAGCATTTT. Its protein is CSVGTGFNQPQHF. This chain links TRBV29-1 with TRBJ1-5; D is uncertain. V lost 4 bases to trimming and J lost 3 bases, with 10 bases between them. The CDR3 is 13 amino acids. Germline V gene lookup returns CDR1 SQVTM and CDR2 ANQGSEA.